This entry features one TCR beta chain sequence. Donors comprised only Caucasian adults living in Nashville, Tennessee. This specimen belongs to a study of shared clonotypes between healthy human individuals. This CDR3 has 12 residues. Germline loops: CDR1 MDHEN, CDR2 SYDVKM. V dropped 5 bases and J dropped 8; count of bases not matched to a gene: 2. The protocol was immunoSEQ multiplex PCR, while the TCRdb copy is restricted to in-frame clones and leaves out a portion. The sample has some 95,000 clones; around 67% are singletons. This TCR derives from a man aged 30 to 39 in good health. V gene TRBV28 combines with J gene TRBJ1-4; TRBD1 matches at 7 bases. Material: memory CD8+ T cells sorted from blood. The subset denotes: CD45RO+ cells pooled with CCR7-negative TemRA cells. In nucleotides, the CDR3 is TGTGCCAGCAGTACACAGGGGGAAAAACTGTTTTTT. It encodes CASSTQGEKLFF.